This note documents a single TCR beta chain sequence. The antigen is undetermined. Making use of molecular barcodes, quantitative 5'-RACE generated TCR beta libraries. TCRdb ran MiXCR on the 5' RACE reads and lists one entry per CDR3 protein. Of about 840,000 distinct CDR3 sequences listed, 12% are singletons. The data were taken from a study of CD8 T cells in ankylosing spondylitis. Study-level points and caveats: Among TCR beta sequences, a motif of 7 to 9 highly homologous variants appeared characteristic of ankylosing spondylitis blood. Enrichment of disease-linked clones was reportedly significant in matched ankylosing spondylitis synovial fluid. Earlier literature documents some of the motif variants in reactive arthritis synovial fluid and blood.

Per the germline V gene, CDR1 is SGHRS and CDR2 is YFSETQ. The germline V and J ends were trimmed by 2 bases and 2 bases, with 10 bases remaining between them. The CDR3 spans 14 residues. The chain uses TRBV5-1 and TRBJ2-5; D unresolved. The receptor was isolated from a male donor with ankylosing spondylitis. What was sequenced was blood, either unsorted or a sorted T cell fraction (not recorded which). The DNA of the CDR3 is TGCGCCAGCAGCTTCGAACAGTTACAAGAGACCCAGTACTTC. This encodes CASSFEQLQETQYF.